This TCR beta chain was retrieved from a study of HIV-infected children after antiretroviral therapy interruption. A 3' RACE protocol on RNA, with unique molecular identifiers, produced the TCR library. Via MiXCR, TCRdb re-called the 3' RACE reads, giving one row per CDR3 protein. Here the sample spans some 90,000 distinct CDR3 sequences, 6.9% being singletons. The treatment was: PENTA 11 planned treatment interruption arm or continuous ART arm. This clonotype was picked up many times. What it binds is unknown. Points from the study as a whole: After treatment interruption started, naive CD4+ CDR3 overlap across time points dropped. Some non-naive CD45RA+ T cells might be present among sorted naive cells. The Gini coefficient of naive CD4+ repertoires rose, returning to baseline by 3 years.

The sequence was collected from a pool of human donors with HIV. Sequenced material: CD45RA+ CD4+ T cells from PBMCs, pooled from several time points, taken from a donor given antiretroviral therapy, either interrupted or continuous. Regarding subset: naive CD4+ CD45RA+ CD45RO- T cells.

CDR3: CASTLAAFYEQYF. CDR3 coding DNA: TGTGCCAGCACTCTAGCGGCCTTCTACGAGCAGTACTTC. J is TRBJ2-7 and V is TRBV6-2 or TRBV6-3; 7 bases are shared with TRBD2. The trim removed 7 bases at V and 3 bases at J, leaving 6 bases unmatched. The CDR3 spans 13 residues. Germline V gene lookup returns CDR1 MNHEY and CDR2 SVGEGT.